This T cell receptor beta chain was recovered during a study of T-cell memory formation after mild COVID-19. Turning to the study itself: Clusters were largely donor specific.

TCRdb fed the 5' RACE reads into MiXCR, producing one record per CDR3 protein. The sample contains 350,000 to 500,000 distinct CDR3 sequences, 20% of which appear only once. In regard to this clonotype: Its antigen is unidentified.

V gave up 2 bases and J gave up 6 bases, with 10 bases separating them. The CDR3 is made up of 13 amino acids. Germline V gene data show CDR1 as SEHNR and CDR2 as FQNEAQ (reference sequence). Overall study findings and caveats: Researchers found some responding clones in pre-infection memory, a sign that cross-reactive memory joined.

This chain links TRBV7-9 with TRBJ1-2; D uncertain. The specimen sequenced was PBMCs or a T cell subset sorted from them (not recorded which). This clonotype was sampled from an adult woman who had mild COVID-19 (a few samples of this study predate the infection). Cell type and time point are not known. This CDR3 reads CASSLSGTHGYTF. CDR3 DNA: TGTGCCAGCAGCTTAAGTGGAACCCATGGCTACACCTTC.